The clone carrying this T cell receptor beta chain was detected only a few times. The data were taken from a study of blood T cell repertoires in COVID-19. Looking at the study overall: Samples of COVID-19 (acute and convalescent) were obtained from the United States, Italy and Spain.

In terms of age and location, participants ranged from roughly 18 to 90 years and lived in about two dozen US areas. Participants reported their clinical history, and cohort assignment relied on those reports. This CDR3 contains 15 residues. V dropped 2 bases and J dropped 12; count of bases not matched to a gene: 12. Germline CDR1 KGHSH, CDR2 LQKENI. Original analysis: Nucleated cell number was recorded as an estimate derived from reference gene primer amplification. Repertoires were generated with immunoSEQ multiplex PCR, while TCRdb's copy carries only in-frame clones and drops some. The DNA gave D and trimming, while V, J and clone size come from that table. The sample contains about 210,000 clones, 80% to 90% of which appear only once.

The TCR was taken from a man aged 18 to 30 with acute COVID-19. The V gene is TRBV18, the J gene TRBJ1-5, with 8 bases fitting TRBD1. The sequencing input was PBMCs or T cells enriched from blood (not recorded which). Here the CDR3 reads CASSPESGGRVGQHF. The CDR3 nucleotides read TGTGCCAGCTCACCAGAGTCAGGGGGCCGAGTAGGCCAGCATTTT.